This is a list of T cell receptor beta chains from one sample in a study of T-cell memory formation after mild COVID-19. TCRdb used MiXCR to reprocess the 5' RACE reads, holding one entry per CDR3 protein. Here the sample spans under 650,000 distinct CDR3 sequences, around 17% being singletons. Sequences were obtained from PBMCs or a T cell subset sorted from them (not recorded which). The receptor source for this set is an adult woman who had mild COVID-19 (a few samples of this study predate the infection). Cell type and time point are not known. Both conserved end residues are trimmed from each CDR3.

13,TRBV3-1,ASSQGLFSGDTQY
12,TRBV5-6,ASGRRGSTDTQY
14,TRBV6-5,ASRPLGQSSYNEQF
15,TRBV24-1,ATSGQTSGSSYNEQF
14,TRBV14,ASSPGQGRLGREQY
13,TRBV7-2,ASRSGPDSNQPQH
10,TRBV14,ASSRIHYEQY
12,TRBV29-1,SVGYRGRTGELF
14,TRBV20-1,SARTTSGGAGETQY
15,TRBV7-2,ASSTRTRDLNTGELF
11,TRBV5-6,ASRRDSSGEQF
11,TRBV24-1,ATSDTRGTEAF
13,TRBV2,ASSGWTSAADTQY
11,TRBV12-3/TRBV12-4,ASSFYLHTEAF
13,TRBV12-5,ASGLSGGADGELF
11,TRBV5-1,ASGTGSIYEQY
13,TRBV7-2,ASSQSGLFQETQY
13,TRBV12-3/TRBV12-4,ASSKGSGPNQPQH
14,TRBV2,ASRAIRGSSYNEQF
16,TRBV5-6,ASSLAWDTSYPTDTQY
11,TRBV20-1,SARGGFQDTQY
12,TRBV19,ASSIYSPTDTQY
16,TRBV20-1,SARPPPTRLADHNEQF
13,TRBV20-1,SARDTGNSNQPQH
12,TRBV29-1,SVVPGSSGNTIY
12,TRBV10-3,AISDPVPYYEQY
12,TRBV19,ASSKSGDLQPQH
14,TRBV2,ASSEAMTGSTDTQY
11,TRBV20-1,SAAGTGIQPQH
12,TRBV2,ASTKGLMNTEAF
12,TRBV10-3,AISESGDITGSV
11,TRBV28,ASSSPGTGELF
13,TRBV15,ATSGGGGNTGELF
12,TRBV7-9,ASSLFDTGYGYT
12,TRBV4-2,ASSATSGVYEQY
13,TRBV15,ATSRGVAGGNEQF
11,TRBV7-9,ASSFARADTQY